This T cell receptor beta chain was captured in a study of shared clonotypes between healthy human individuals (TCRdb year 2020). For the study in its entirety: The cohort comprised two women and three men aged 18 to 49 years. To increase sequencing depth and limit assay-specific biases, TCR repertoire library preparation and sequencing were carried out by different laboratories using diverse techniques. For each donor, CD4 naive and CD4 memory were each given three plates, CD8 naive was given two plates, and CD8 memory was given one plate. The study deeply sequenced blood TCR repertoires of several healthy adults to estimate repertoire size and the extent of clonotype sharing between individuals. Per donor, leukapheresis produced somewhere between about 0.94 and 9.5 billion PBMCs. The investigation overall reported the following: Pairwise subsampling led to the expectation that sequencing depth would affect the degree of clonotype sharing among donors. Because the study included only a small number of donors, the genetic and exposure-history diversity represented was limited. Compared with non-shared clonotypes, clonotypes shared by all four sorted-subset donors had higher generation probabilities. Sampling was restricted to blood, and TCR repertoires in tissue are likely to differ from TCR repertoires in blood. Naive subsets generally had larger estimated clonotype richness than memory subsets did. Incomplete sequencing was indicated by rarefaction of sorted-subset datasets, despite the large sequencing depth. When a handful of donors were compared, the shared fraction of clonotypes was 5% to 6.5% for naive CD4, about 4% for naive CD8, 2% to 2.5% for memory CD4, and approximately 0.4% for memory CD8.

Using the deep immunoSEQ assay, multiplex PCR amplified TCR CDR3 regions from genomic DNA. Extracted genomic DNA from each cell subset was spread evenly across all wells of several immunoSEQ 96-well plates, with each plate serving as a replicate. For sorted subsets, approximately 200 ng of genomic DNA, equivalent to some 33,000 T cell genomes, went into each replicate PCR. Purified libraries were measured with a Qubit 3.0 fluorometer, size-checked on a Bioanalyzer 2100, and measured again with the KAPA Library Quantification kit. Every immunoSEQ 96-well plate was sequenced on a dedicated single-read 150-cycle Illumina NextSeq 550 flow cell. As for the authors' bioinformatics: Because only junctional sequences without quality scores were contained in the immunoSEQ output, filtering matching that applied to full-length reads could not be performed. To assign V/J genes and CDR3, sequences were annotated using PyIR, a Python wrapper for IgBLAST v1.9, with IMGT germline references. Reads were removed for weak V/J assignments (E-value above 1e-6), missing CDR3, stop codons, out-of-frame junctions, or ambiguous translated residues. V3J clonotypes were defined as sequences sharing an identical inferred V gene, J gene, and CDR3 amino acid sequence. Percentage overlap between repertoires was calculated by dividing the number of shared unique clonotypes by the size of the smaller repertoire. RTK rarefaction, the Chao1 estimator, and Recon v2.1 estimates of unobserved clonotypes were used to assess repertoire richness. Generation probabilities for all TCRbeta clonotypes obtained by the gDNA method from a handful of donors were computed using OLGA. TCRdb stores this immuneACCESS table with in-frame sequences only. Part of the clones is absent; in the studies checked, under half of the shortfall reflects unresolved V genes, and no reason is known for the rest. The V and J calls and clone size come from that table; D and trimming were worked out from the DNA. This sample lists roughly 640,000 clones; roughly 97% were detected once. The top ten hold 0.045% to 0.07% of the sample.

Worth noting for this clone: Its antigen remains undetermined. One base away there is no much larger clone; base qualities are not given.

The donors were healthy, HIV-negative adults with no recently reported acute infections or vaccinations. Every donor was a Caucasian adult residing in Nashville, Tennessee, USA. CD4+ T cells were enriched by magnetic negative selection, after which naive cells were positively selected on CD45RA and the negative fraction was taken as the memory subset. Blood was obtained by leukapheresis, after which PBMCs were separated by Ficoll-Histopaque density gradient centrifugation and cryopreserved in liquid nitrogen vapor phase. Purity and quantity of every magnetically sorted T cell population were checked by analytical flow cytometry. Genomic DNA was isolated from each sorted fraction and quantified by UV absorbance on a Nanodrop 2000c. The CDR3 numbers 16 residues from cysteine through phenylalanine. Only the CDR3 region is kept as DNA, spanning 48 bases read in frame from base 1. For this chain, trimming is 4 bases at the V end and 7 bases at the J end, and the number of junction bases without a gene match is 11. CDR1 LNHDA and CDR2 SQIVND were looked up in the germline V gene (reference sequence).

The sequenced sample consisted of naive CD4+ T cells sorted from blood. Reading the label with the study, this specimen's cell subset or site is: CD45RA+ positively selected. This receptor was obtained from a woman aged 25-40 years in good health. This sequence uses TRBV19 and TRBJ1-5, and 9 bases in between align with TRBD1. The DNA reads TGTGCCAGTAGTACCCGGACAGGGGTAAAGGGCCAGCCCCAGCATTTT. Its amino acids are CASSTRTGVKGQPQHF.